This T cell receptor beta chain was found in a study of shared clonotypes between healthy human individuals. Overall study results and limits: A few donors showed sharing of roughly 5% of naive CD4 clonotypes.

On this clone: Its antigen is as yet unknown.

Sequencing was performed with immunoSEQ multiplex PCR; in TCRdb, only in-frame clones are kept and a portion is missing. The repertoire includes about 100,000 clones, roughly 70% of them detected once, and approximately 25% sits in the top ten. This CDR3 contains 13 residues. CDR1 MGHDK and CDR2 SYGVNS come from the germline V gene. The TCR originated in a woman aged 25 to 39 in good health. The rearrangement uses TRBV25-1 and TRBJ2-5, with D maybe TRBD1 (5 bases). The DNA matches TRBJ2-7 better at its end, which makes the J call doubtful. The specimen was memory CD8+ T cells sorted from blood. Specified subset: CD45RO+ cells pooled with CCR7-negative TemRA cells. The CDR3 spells CASSSTDSYEQYF. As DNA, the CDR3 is TGTGCCAGCAGCTCGACAGACTCCTACGAGCAGTACTTC.